These 31 T cell receptor beta chains share one sample of origin, sequenced in a study of blood T cell repertoires in COVID-19. The assay was immunoSEQ multiplex PCR, and TCRdb's table has in-frame clones only and misses some. In the table there are tens of thousands of clones, around 90% of which are singletons. Sequences were obtained from peripheral blood. Receptors were obtained from an elderly woman with active COVID-19.

This chain uses TRBV11-3 with TRBJ2-7; 9 nucleotides line up with TRBD2. This CDR3 has 20 amino acids. Trimming at V came to 2 bases and at J to 5 bases, leaving 22 bases not matched to a gene. CDR1 and CDR2 (germline): SGHNT, YENEEA. CDR3 DNA sequence: TGTGCCAGCAGCTTATATCGTGAGACAGGGTCCCCTAGCGGGATCCACGAGCAGTACTTC. It specifies CASSLYRETGSPSGIHEQYF.

V and J are TRBV9 and TRBJ2-5, with a possible D match to TRBD2 (5 bases). The length of the CDR3 is 14 residues. Deletions cut 3 bases from V and 4 bases from J, with 13 bases between. CDR1 is SGDLS and CDR2 is YYNGEE in the germline V gene. CDR3 sequence: CASSAPDGRETQYF. CDR3 sequence (DNA): TGTGCCAGCAGCGCCCCGGATGGGAGAGAGACCCAGTACTTC.

The chain has TRBV6-5 and TRBJ1-4, with D perhaps TRBD1 (5 bases). CDR1 and CDR2 (germline): MNHEY, SVGAGI. The CDR3 runs to 15 residues. V lost 2 bases and J lost 0, with 7 bases in between. The CDR3 region has the DNA TGTGCCAGCAGTTACGGGGCGGCAACTAATGAAAAACTGTTTTTT. Translation gives CASSYGAATNEKLFF.

The V gene is TRBV10-1, the J gene TRBJ1-3; TRBD1 matches 7 bases. This CDR3 contains 14 residues. J was trimmed by 3 bases and V by 6 bases; bases with no gene match: 5. Germline assignment: CDR1 WNHNN and CDR2 SYGVQD (reference sequence). CDR3 region: CASRETGCGNTIYF. DNA of the CDR3: TGCGCCAGCAGGGAGACAGGGTGTGGAAACACCATATATTTT.

This chain joins TRBV28 and TRBJ2-1; 10 nucleotides agree with TRBD2. The CDR3 consists of 16 residues. Germline assignment: CDR1 MDHEN and CDR2 SYDVKM. Losses at the gene ends were 5 bases for V and 7 bases for J; bases not matched to a gene: 11. CDR3: CASSRASGRGVNEQFF. CDR3 in DNA: TGTGCCAGCAGTCGCGCTAGCGGGAGAGGGGTTAATGAGCAGTTCTTC.

The rearrangement links TRBV7-9 to TRBJ2-2; perhaps TRBD1 as D (6 bases). CDR1 and CDR2 from the germline V gene are SEHNR and FQNEAQ (reference sequence). The CDR3 consists of 16 residues. The ends were cut back, 3 bases at V and 1 base at J, with 12 bases in the middle. This chain's CDR3 is CASSLPQGRNTGELFF. CDR3 nucleotide sequence: TGTGCCAGCAGCTTGCCCCAGGGGAGGAACACCGGGGAGCTGTTTTTT.

This chain joins TRBV7-2 and TRBJ2-7, with D unclear. The CDR3 is 14 residues long. Germline V gives CDR1 SGHTA, CDR2 FQGNSA. V lost 5 bases to trimming and J lost 2 bases, with 13 bases between them. The CDR3 here is CASSQSRGAYEQYF. The CDR3 coding sequence is TGTGCCAGCAGCCAGTCACGTGGAGCCTACGAGCAGTACTTC.

This chain uses TRBV7-8 with TRBJ2-3; no reliable D call. The CDR3 extends over 15 amino acids. The germline V gene has CDR1 SGHVS and CDR2 FQNEAQ. The V end lost 5 bases, the J end lost 2 bases, and 14 bases lay between the germline ends. The DNA for the CDR3 is TGTGCCAGCAGCCACCCGGGTGCGGTCACAGATACGCAGTATTTT. Protein: CASSHPGAVTDTQYF.

This chain links TRBV7-2 with TRBJ2-3; 8 positions match TRBD1. The CDR3 has 17 residues. Germline values: CDR1 SGHTA, CDR2 FQGNSA. Unmatched junction bases numbered 8, after V lost 3 bases and J lost 0 bases. The CDR3: CASSLGLDRASTDTQYF. CDR3 DNA: TGTGCCAGCAGCTTGGGGCTGGACAGGGCTAGCACAGATACGCAGTATTTT.

The rearrangement joins TRBV12-3 or TRBV12-4 to TRBJ2-3; D is perhaps TRBD2 (6 bases). Trimming removed 4 bases at V and 6 bases at J, with 11 bases between. The CDR3 has 13 residues. CDR3 sequence: CASSSNAGDTQYF. CDR3 nucleotide sequence: TGTGCCAGCAGTTCTAACGCGGGGGATACGCAGTATTTT.

J is TRBJ2-1 and V is TRBV6-2 or TRBV6-3; TRBD1 matches at 7 bases. J lost 4 bases, V lost 0 bases, and 6 bases had no gene match. This CDR3 region has 16 residues. In germline, CDR1 is MNHEY, CDR2 SVGEGT. CDR3 bases: TGTGCCAGCAGTTACTCTGGGGACAGTAGTTACAATGAGCAGTTCTTC. It codes for CASSYSGDSSYNEQFF.

V and J are TRBV6-5 and TRBJ2-3; 8 bases are a match to TRBD1. The ends lost 6 bases at V and 1 base at J; junction bases unmatched: 3. There are 14 residues in the CDR3. Germline CDR1 and CDR2: MNHEY and SVGAGI. CDR3: CASRADRGTDTQYF. The CDR3 coding sequence is TGTGCCAGCAGGGCGGACAGGGGCACAGATACGCAGTATTTT.

J is TRBJ2-2 and V is TRBV18; 7 nucleotides align to TRBD2. Germline V gene lookup returns CDR1 KGHSH and CDR2 LQKENI. This CDR3 contains 15 residues. Trimming cost V 4 bases and J 0 bases; bases outside gene matches: 2. The CDR3 coding sequence is TGTGCCAGCTCACTTGGGACTACGAACACCGGGGAGCTGTTTTTT. Protein product: CASSLGTTNTGELFF.

The genes are TRBV7-9 and TRBJ1-1, with TRBD1 identical over 7 bases. This CDR3 spans 15 amino acids. Germline lookup yields CDR1 SEHNR and CDR2 FQNEAQ (reference sequence). The ends lost 0 bases at V and 7 bases at J; junction bases unmatched: 8. CDR3 nucleotides: TGTGCCAGCAGCTTAGCGGGACAGAAATACCATGAAGCTTTCTTT. Translating it yields CASSLAGQKYHEAFF.

V and J are TRBV9 and TRBJ2-2; D possibly corresponds to TRBD2 (7 bases). Germline assignment: CDR1 SGDLS and CDR2 YYNGEE. Trimming shortened V by 4 bases and J by 4 bases, and 23 bases separated the two germline ends. This CDR3 comprises 18 residues. In DNA, the CDR3 is TGTGCCAGCAGCTCCCGGGGGGCAGGGACGGTAGGCACCGGGGAGCTGTTTTTT. Translated, it gives CASSSRGAGTVGTGELFF.

The V call is TRBV7-9, the J call TRBJ1-3; perhaps TRBD1 as D (6 bases). V dropped 3 bases and J dropped 3 bases, with 9 bases sitting between them. Germline loops: CDR1 SEHNR, CDR2 FQNEAQ (reference sequence). The CDR3 is 14 residues long. The CDR3 DNA is TGTGCCAGCAGCTTGGGGACATTTGGAAACACCATATATTTT. Its protein is CASSLGTFGNTIYF.

The chain has TRBV5-5 and TRBJ1-2, with TRBD1 as a possible D gene (6 bases). Germline V gene data show CDR1 as SGHKS and CDR2 as YYEKEE (reference sequence). The CDR3 length is 15 residues. V gave up 4 bases and J gave up 3 bases, with 16 bases separating them. CDR3 loop: CASSQGHNRDYGYTF. CDR3 sequence (DNA): TGTGCCAGCAGCCAGGGACACAACAGGGACTATGGCTACACCTTC.

The CDR3 region is CASSPATGPIGEQYF. CDR3 nucleotide sequence: TGTGCCAGCTCACCAGCAACAGGCCCGATTGGAGAGCAGTACTTC. V usage is TRBV18 and J usage is TRBJ2-7, with D possibly matching TRBD1 (5 bases). The V gene lost 2 bases and the J gene lost 7 bases, with 18 bases spanning the gap. This CDR3 has 15 residues. Germline values: CDR1 KGHSH, CDR2 LQKENI.

CDR3 nucleotides: TGTGCCAGCAGCTTGGGCCACCAAGAGACCCAGTACTTC. Its translation: CASSLGHQETQYF. This chain connects TRBV11-2 to TRBJ2-5, with D unclear. The CDR3 has 13 amino acids. CDR1 and CDR2 from the germline V gene are SGHAT and FQNNGV. Trimming removed 3 bases from V and 0 bases from J, with 5 bases in between.

The chain recombines TRBV10-3 with TRBJ2-3; 9 bases are shared with TRBD2. CDR3 length equals 13 residues. Germline trimming cut 7 bases from V and 4 bases from J; bases unmatched to any gene: 3. Germline CDR1 and CDR2: ENHRY and SYGVKD. CDR3 protein: CAINSGSADTQYF. The CDR3 DNA reads TGTGCCATCAATAGCGGGAGTGCAGATACGCAGTATTTT.

Only one count was recorded for this clone. The V and J genes are TRBV21-1 and TRBJ2-2; TRBD2 is the table's D call and was not checked against the DNA. TRBV21-1 represents a pseudogene. This CDR3 is 17 amino acids long. CDR3 region: CASSTPKRPPDTGELFF. CDR3 nucleotide sequence: TGTGCCAGCAGCACCCCGAAGCGCCCCCCGGACACCGGGGAGCTGTTTTTT.

The chain has TRBV12-5 and TRBJ1-1, with D maybe TRBD1 (5 bases). This CDR3 region has 13 residues. V lost 2 bases and J 2 bases, leaving 6 bases between the germline ends. Germline CDR1 and CDR2: LGHNT and FRNRAP. The CDR3 spells CASGLRGNTEAFF. CDR3 in DNA: TGTGCTAGTGGTTTGAGGGGTAACACTGAAGCTTTCTTT.

V and J are TRBV9 and TRBJ2-1, with 8 bases that match TRBD2. CDR3 length: 14 amino acids. With 3 bases clipped from V and 5 bases from J, the junction kept 4 bases outside the gene matches. Germline V gives CDR1 SGDLS, CDR2 YYNGEE. CDR3 region: CASSASSGNNEQFF. The CDR3 coding sequence is TGTGCCAGCAGCGCGAGTAGCGGGAACAATGAGCAGTTCTTC. Based on the CDR3 plus reference TRBV9 and TRBJ2-1, the full variable domain is DSGVTQTPKHLITATGQRVTLRCSPRSGDLSVYWYQQSLDQGLQFLIQYYNGEERAKGNILERFSAQQFPDLHSELNLSSLELGDSALYFCASSASSGNNEQFFGPGTRLTVL.

J is TRBJ2-5 and V is TRBV18; 8 bases agree with TRBD2. The length of the CDR3 is 16 residues. Germline lookup yields CDR1 KGHSH and CDR2 LQKENI. Trimming cost V 3 bases and J 1 base; bases outside gene matches: 7. The CDR3 nucleotides are TGTGCCAGCTCACCGCCGGGACTAGTCCGCCAAGAGACCCAGTACTTC. This gives the protein CASSPPGLVRQETQYF. Together with reference TRBV18 and TRBJ2-5, the CDR3 gives the full variable domain: NAGVMQNPRHLVRRRGQEARLRCSPMKGHSHVYWYRQLPEEGLKFMVYLQKENIIDESGMPKERFSAEFPKEGPSILRIQQVVRGDSAAYFCASSPPGLVRQETQYFGPGTRLLVL.

The J gene is TRBJ2-3, the V gene TRBV19; a weak D match, TRBD2 (6 bases). Germline CDR1 reads LNHDA; CDR2 reads SQIVND (reference sequence). This CDR3 region has 17 residues. V lost 5 bases and J lost 2, with 20 bases in between. As DNA, the CDR3 is TGTGCCAGTAGTCCCGGGGGTAGCGGAATTTACACAGATACGCAGTATTTT. Translated: CASSPGGSGIYTDTQYF. Using reference TRBV19 and TRBJ2-3 for the parts outside the CDR3, the full variable domain is DGGITQSPKYLFRKEGQNVTLSCEQNLNHDAMYWYRQDPGQGLRLIYYSQIVNDFQKGDIAEGYSVSREKKESFPLTVTSAQKNPTAFYLCASSPGGSGIYTDTQYFGPGTRLTVL.

The V and J genes are TRBV7-6 and TRBJ2-7, with 7 bases that match TRBD2. The CDR3 runs to 15 residues. The J segment lost 4 bases and the V segment lost 3 bases, leaving 9 bases of the junction unmatched. Germline V gene data show CDR1 as SGHVS and CDR2 as FNYEAQ. The CDR3 is CASSFNLAALYEQYF. The CDR3 DNA reads TGTGCCAGCAGCTTTAACCTAGCGGCTCTTTACGAGCAGTACTTC.

The chain combines TRBV4-3 with TRBJ1-1, with 8 bases aligning to TRBD1. This CDR3 is 12 amino acids long. The V gene end was trimmed by 0 bases and the J gene end by 12 bases; junction bases not matched to a gene: 3. Germline V gene data show CDR1 as LGHNA and CDR2 as YSLEER. Written as DNA, the CDR3 is TGCGCCAGCAGCCAAGAGGACAGGGAGACTTTCTTT. Protein sequence: CASSQEDRETFF.

The chain combines TRBV18 with TRBJ2-3; 9 nucleotides align to TRBD2. Unmatched junction bases numbered 15, after V lost 8 bases and J lost 6 bases. Germline lookup yields CDR1 KGHSH and CDR2 LQKENI. This CDR3 is 16 amino acids long. CDR3 region: CASRAGSSGRSDTQYF. In DNA form, the CDR3 reads TGTGCCAGCCGAGCGGGAAGTAGCGGGAGATCTGATACGCAGTATTTT.

The V call is TRBV5-4, the J call TRBJ2-1, with 11 bases aligning to TRBD2. The CDR3 has 15 amino acids. Trimming removed 4 bases from V and 10 bases from J; junction bases left unmatched: 10. The germline CDR1 and CDR2 sequences are SGHNT and YYREEE (reference sequence). Here the CDR3 reads CASSLRTSGWGEQFF. The CDR3 DNA follows: TGTGCCAGCAGCCTTCGGACTAGCGGGTGGGGCGAGCAGTTCTTC.

The chain uses TRBV7-8 and TRBJ2-7, with 12 bases fitting TRBD2. From germline, CDR1 is SGHVS and CDR2 FQNEAQ. V was clipped by 5 bases and J by 12 bases; unmatched bases: 11. This CDR3 contains 14 residues. CDR3 nucleotide sequence: TGTGCCAGCAGCGGCCGGACTAGCGGGGTCCCAGGGTACTTC. This codes for CASSGRTSGVPGYF.

The genes are TRBV7-8 and TRBJ2-7, with 8 bases identical to TRBD2. Germline CDR1 and CDR2: SGHVS and FQNEAQ. The CDR3 has 15 amino acids. Trimming took 4 bases from V and 4 from J; bases not matched to a gene: 9. The CDR3 DNA reads as TGTGCCAGCAGCTCCTGGACTAGCCCATCGTACGAGCAGTACTTC. Translated: CASSSWTSPSYEQYF.